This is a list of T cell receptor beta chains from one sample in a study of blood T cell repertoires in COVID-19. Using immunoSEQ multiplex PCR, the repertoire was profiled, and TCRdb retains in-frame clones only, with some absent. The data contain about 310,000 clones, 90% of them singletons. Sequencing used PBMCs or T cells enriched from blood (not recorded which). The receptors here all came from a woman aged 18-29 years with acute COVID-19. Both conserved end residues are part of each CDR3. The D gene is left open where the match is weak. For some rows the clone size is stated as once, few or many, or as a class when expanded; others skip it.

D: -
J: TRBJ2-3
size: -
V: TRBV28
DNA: TGTGCCAGCAGTTCGCGCGCGGACTACACAGATACGCAGTATTTT
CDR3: CASSSRADYTDTQYF

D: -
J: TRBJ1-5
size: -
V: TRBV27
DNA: TGTGCCAGCAGTTTCCGGCGGGGCAATCAGTCCCAGCATTTT
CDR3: CASSFRRGNQSQHF

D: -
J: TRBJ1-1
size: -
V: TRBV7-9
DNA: TGTGCCAGCAACATACGGGACACTGAAGCTTTCTTT
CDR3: CASNIRDTEAFF

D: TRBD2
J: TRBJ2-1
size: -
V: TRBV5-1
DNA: TGCGCCAGCAGCTCACCGGGACTAGCCCCAACTAATGAGCAGTTCTTC
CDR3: CASSSPGLAPTNEQFF

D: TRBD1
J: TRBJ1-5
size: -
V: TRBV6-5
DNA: TGTGCCAGCAGACCGACAGGGCTAAATCAGCCCCAGCATTTT
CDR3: CASRPTGLNQPQHF

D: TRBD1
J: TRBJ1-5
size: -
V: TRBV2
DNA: TGTGCCAGCAGTTATCATACAGGGGGCAATCAGCCCCAGCATTTT
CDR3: CASSYHTGGNQPQHF

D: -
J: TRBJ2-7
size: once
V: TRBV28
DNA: TGTGCCAGCAGCTTGATCGGACTCATCTACGAGCAGTACTTC
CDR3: CASSLIGLIYEQYF

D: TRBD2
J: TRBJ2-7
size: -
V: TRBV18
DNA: TGTGCCAGCTCACAGCGGGAGCTGCCCGAGCAGTACTTC
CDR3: CASSQRELPEQYF

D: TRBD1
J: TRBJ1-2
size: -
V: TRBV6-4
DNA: TGTGCCAGCAGATTAAACGACAGGGCTGGTGGCTACACCTTC
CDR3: CASRLNDRAGGYTF

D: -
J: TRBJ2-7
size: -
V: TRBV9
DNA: TGTGCCAGCAGCGTAGGGTCGGACAGCTCCTACGAGCAGTACTTC
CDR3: CASSVGSDSSYEQYF

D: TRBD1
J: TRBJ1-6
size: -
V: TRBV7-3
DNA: TGTGCCAGCAGCCCCCGACAGGGAGGAAATTCACCCCTCCACTTT
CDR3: CASSPRQGGNSPLHF

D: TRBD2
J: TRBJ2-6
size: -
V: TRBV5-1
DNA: TGCGCCAGCAGCCTCCAGGGACTATCCTACTCTGGGGCCAACGTCCTGACTTTC
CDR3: CASSLQGLSYSGANVLTF

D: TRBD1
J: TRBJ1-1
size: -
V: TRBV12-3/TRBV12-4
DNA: TGTGCCAGCAGGGAGGACAGGGGCACTGAAGCTTTCTTT
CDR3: CASREDRGTEAFF

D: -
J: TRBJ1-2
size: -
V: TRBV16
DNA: TGTGCCAGCAGCCAAGTCCAGGGTACCGGCTACACCTTC
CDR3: CASSQVQGTGYTF

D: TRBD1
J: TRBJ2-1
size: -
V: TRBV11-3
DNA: TGTGCCAGCAGCCCCGGGACTCTACGAATGGACAGGGTCATTTTCTTC
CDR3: CASSPGTLRMDRVIFF

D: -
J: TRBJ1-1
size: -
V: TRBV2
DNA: TGTGCCAGCAGTGAAGGTGGGAGAGCATACAACACTGAAGCTTTCTTT
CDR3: CASSEGGRAYNTEAFF

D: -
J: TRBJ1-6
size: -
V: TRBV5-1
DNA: TGCGCCAGCAGCTTGATGCCTGTGGGGGGGGATTCACCCCTCCACTTT
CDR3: CASSLMPVGGDSPLHF

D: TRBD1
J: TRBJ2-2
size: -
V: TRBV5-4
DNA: TGTGCCAGCAGGGGTCCGGGACAGGGAGACACCGGGGAGCTGTTTTTT
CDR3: CASRGPGQGDTGELFF

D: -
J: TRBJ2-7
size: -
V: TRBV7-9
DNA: TGTGCCAGCAGCCTCACCTTGGTCCTCAGGAAACCCTACGAGCAGTACTTC
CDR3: CASSLTLVLRKPYEQYF

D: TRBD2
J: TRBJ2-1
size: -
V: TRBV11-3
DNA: TGTGCCAGCAGCTTCGGTGCGGGAGGCCCTAGCTCCTACAATGAGCAGTTCTTC
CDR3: CASSFGAGGPSSYNEQFF

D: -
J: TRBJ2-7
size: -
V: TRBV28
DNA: TGTGCCAGCAGTTCCTTAGAGAGGACCTACGAGCAGTACTTC
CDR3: CASSSLERTYEQYF

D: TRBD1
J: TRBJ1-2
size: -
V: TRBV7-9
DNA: TGTGCCAGCAGCTTAGATGGGACAGGAGCTCCCGTGGGCGGCTACACCTTC
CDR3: CASSLDGTGAPVGGYTF

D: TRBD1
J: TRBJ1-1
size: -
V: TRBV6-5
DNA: TGTGCCAGCAGTTCACAGGGGGCGTTGAACACTGAAGCTTTCTTT
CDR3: CASSSQGALNTEAFF

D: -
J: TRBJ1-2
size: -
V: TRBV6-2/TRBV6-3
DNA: TGTGCCAGCAGTTACGGCCTCTCTAACTATGGCTACACCTTC
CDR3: CASSYGLSNYGYTF

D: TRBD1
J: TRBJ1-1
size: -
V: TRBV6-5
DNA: TGTGCCAGCAGTTTACAGGGGGCGGACACTGAAGCTTTCTTT
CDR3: CASSLQGADTEAFF

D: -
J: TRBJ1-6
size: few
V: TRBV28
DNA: TGTGCCAGCAAGTGGAGCTCCTATAATTCACCCCTCCACTTT
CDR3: CASKWSSYNSPLHF

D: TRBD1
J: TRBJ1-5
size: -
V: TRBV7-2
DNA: TGTGCCAGCAGCTTAGGGAGGGGGCTCGGGCAGCCCCAGCATTTT
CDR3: CASSLGRGLGQPQHF

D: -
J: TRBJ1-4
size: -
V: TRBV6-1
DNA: TGTGCCAGCAGTGAAATTCGGCGGCAGGGGCTGGAAAAACTGTTTTTT
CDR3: CASSEIRRQGLEKLFF

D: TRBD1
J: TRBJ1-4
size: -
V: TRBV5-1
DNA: TGCGCCAGCAGCCCCGGGACAGGGGGAGCCCGCACTAATGAAAAACTGTTTTTT
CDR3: CASSPGTGGARTNEKLFF

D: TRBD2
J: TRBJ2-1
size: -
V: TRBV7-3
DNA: TGTGCCAGCAGCCCCCGGCCACAATTAAGCGGGGCTGAGCAGTTCTTC
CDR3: CASSPRPQLSGAEQFF

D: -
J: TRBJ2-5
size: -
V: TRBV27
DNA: TGTGCCAGCAGAGGGCTAGCGCGCGATCAAGAGACCCAGTACTTC
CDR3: CASRGLARDQETQYF

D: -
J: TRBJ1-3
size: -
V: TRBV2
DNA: TGTGCCAGCAGTCCGGACAGATCTGGAAACACCATATATTTT
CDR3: CASSPDRSGNTIYF

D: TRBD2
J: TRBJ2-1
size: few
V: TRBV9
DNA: TGTGCCAGCAGCATAACTAGCGGGAGTAACAATGAGCAGTTCTTC
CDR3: CASSITSGSNNEQFF

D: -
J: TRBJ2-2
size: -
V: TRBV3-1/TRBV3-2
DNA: TGTGCCAGCAGCCAAGATTCCGTCCCTAAGGAGCTGTTTTTT
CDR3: CASSQDSVPKELFF

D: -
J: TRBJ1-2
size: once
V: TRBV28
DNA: TGTGCCAGCAGCATACAGAGCAACTATGGCTACACCTTC
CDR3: CASSIQSNYGYTF

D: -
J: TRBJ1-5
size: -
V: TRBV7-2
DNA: TGTGCCAGCAGCATAGACAGGAGCAATCAGCCCCAGCATTTT
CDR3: CASSIDRSNQPQHF

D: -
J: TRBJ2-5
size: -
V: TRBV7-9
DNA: TGTGCCAGCAGCTTAGCGCTGGCAGACCAAGAGACCCAGTACTTC
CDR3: CASSLALADQETQYF

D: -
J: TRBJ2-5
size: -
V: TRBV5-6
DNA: TGTGCCAGCAGCTTGGCATCTGCAGAAGAGACCCAGTACTTC
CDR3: CASSLASAEETQYF

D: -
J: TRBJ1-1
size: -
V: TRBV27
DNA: TGTGCCAGCAGTTACTGGGCGGGGAACACTGAAGCTTTCTTT
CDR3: CASSYWAGNTEAFF

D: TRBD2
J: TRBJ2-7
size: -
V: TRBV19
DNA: TGTGCCAGTAGTATACAGCGGGGGGCTTCCTACGAGCAGTACTTC
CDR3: CASSIQRGASYEQYF

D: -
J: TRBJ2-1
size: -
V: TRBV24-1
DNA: TGTGCCACCAGTGATAGCGGAAAAACCTACAATGAGCAGTTCTTC
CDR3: CATSDSGKTYNEQFF

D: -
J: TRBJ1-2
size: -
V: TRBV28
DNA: TGTGCCAGCAGTTTAGGTGGCAGATCTAACTATGGCTACACCTTC
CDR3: CASSLGGRSNYGYTF

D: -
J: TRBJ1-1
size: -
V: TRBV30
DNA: TGTGCCTGGAAGTTGACAGGACGAAACACTGAAGCTTTCTTT
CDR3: CAWKLTGRNTEAFF

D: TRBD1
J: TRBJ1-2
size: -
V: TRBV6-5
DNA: TGTGCCAGCATCCCCGGGACAGGGGGCCACTATGGCTACACCTTC
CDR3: CASIPGTGGHYGYTF

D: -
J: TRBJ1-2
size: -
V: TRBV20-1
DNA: TGCAGTGCTAGTTCCTCGAGCGGGACGGACGTGGGCTACACCTTC
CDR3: CSASSSSGTDVGYTF

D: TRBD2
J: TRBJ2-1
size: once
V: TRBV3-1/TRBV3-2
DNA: TGTGCCAGCAGCCAGGATTGGATGGGAGGGCCTAGTAGTGAGCAGTTCTTC
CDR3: CASSQDWMGGPSSEQFF

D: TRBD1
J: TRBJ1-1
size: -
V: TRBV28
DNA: TGTGCCAGCGGGGGATTGGGACAGCTTATGAACACTGAAGCTTTCTTT
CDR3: CASGGLGQLMNTEAFF

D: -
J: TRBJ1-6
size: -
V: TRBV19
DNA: TGTGCCAGTAGTATCGCGTTCCTGAGCTCCTATAATTCACCCCTCCACTTT
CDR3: CASSIAFLSSYNSPLHF

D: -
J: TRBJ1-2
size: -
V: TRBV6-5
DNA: TGTGCCAGCAGCCAAGACACAAACTATGGCTACACCTTC
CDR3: CASSQDTNYGYTF

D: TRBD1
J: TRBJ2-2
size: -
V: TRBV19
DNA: TGTGCCAGTAGTTGGACAGGGGACACCGGGGAGCTGTTTTTT
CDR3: CASSWTGDTGELFF

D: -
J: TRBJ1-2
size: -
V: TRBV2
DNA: TGTGCCAGCAGTGAAGGTCGGGGGAGGGGCTATGGCTACACCTTC
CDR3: CASSEGRGRGYGYTF

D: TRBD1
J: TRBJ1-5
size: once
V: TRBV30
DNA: TGTGCCTGGAGTCGACAGGGGGATCAGCCCCAGCATTTT
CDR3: CAWSRQGDQPQHF

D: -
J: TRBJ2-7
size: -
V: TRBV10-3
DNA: TGTGCCATTAAGAACGGGACTTTTCTCTACGAGCAGTACTTC
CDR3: CAIKNGTFLYEQYF

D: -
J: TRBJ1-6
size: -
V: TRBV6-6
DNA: TGTGCCACACAGGGATTTTATAATTCACCCCTCCACTTT
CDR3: CATQGFYNSPLHF